A single sample gave rise to the 3 T cell receptor beta chains below, sequenced in a study of cytomegalovirus exposure and HLA in healthy donors (dated by TCRdb to 2015 to 2018). Library method: the immunoSEQ multiplex PCR assay. For the multiplex PCR, a mixture combining 60 forward primers for TCR Vbeta segments and 13 reverse primers for TCR Jbeta segments was used. TCRdb's version of the immuneACCESS table is confined to in-frame rearrangements and falls short of the full clone set. An unresolved V gene accounts for under half of the shortfall where checked; the remainder is of unknown origin. The sample records some 150,000 clones, just over 70% of which are singletons. 2% to 2.5% of the sample goes to the ten largest clones. Sequenced sample: PBMCs. These receptors were obtained from a human donor in good health.

This chain's CDR3 is CSVEGLTSGSTDTQYF. CDR3 nucleotide sequence: TGCAGCGTTGAAGGGTTGACTAGCGGGAGCACAGATACGCAGTATTTT. The rearrangement links TRBV29-1 to TRBJ2-3; 10 bases map to TRBD2. The CDR3 contains 16 residues. Germline CDR1 reads SQVTM; CDR2 reads ANQGSEA. Trimming removed 1 base from V and 0 bases from J; junction bases left unmatched: 4.

The gene calls are TRBV5-1 and TRBJ1-1; the D is unclear. Germline-derived CDR1 and CDR2 are SGHRS and YFSETQ. V was trimmed by 2 bases and J by 1 base, leaving 6 bases between them. CDR3 length: 13 residues. CDR3 DNA sequence: TGCGCCAGCAGCTTCATGGCGAACACTGAAGCTTTCTTT. The encoded protein is CASSFMANTEAFF. Based on the CDR3 plus reference TRBV5-1 and TRBJ1-1, the full variable domain is KAGVTQTPRYLIKTRGQQVTLSCSPISGHRSVSWYQQTPGQGLQFLFEYFSETQRNKGNFPGRFSGRQFSNSRSEMNVSTLELGDSALYLCASSFMANTEAFFGQGTRLTVV.

The chain joins TRBV2 to TRBJ1-2, with 7 bases matching TRBD1. The J segment lost 6 bases and the V segment lost 6 bases, leaving 7 bases of the junction unmatched. The germline CDR1 and CDR2 sequences are SNHLY and FYNNEI. There are 13 residues in the CDR3. The CDR3, as DNA: TGTGCCAGCAGAGGGACAGCAGATCATGGCTACACCTTC. The encoded protein is CASRGTADHGYTF.